This TCR beta chain was captured in a study of T-cell memory formation after mild COVID-19. Study-wide results and limits: Pre-infection memory showed some responding clones, and this suggested that cross-reactive memory joined.

A single record per CDR3 protein comes from TCRdb applying MiXCR to the 5' RACE reads. Of hundreds of thousands of distinct CDR3 sequences listed, 16% are singletons. CDR1 is SGHRS, CDR2 YFSETQ, per germline. The germline V and J ends were trimmed by 0 bases and 3 bases, with 4 bases remaining between them. CDR3 size: 12 residues. At least ten counts were recorded for this clonotype. Its antigen is not identified. This sequence joins TRBV5-1 and TRBJ2-7, with D hard to call. The specimen sequenced was PBMCs or a T cell subset sorted from them (not recorded which). The clonotype originates from a man between 18 and 29 years old who had mild COVID-19 (a few samples of this study predate the infection). Cell type and time point are not known. As DNA, the CDR3 is TGCGCCAGCAGCTTGGTCATCTACGAGCAGTACTTC. This translates into CASSLVIYEQYF.